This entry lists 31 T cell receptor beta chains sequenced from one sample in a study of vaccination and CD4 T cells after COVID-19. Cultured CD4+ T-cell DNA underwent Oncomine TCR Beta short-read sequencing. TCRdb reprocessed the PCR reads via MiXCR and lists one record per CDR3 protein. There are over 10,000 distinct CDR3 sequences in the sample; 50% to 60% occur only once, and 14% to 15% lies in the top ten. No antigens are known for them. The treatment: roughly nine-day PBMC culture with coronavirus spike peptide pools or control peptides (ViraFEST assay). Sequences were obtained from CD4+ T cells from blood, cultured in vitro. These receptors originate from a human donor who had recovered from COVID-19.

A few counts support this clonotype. The CDR3 nucleotides are TGTGCCAGCAGCTTCGGGACGACCGGGGAGCTGTTTTTT. Translated: CASSFGTTGELFF. The V and J genes are TRBV7-6 and TRBJ2-2; either TRBD1 or TRBD2 may fit D (5 bases each). Per germline, CDR1 SGHVS and CDR2 FNYEAQ. The CDR3 has 13 residues. V shed 3 bases and J shed 5 bases, with 7 bases lying between them.

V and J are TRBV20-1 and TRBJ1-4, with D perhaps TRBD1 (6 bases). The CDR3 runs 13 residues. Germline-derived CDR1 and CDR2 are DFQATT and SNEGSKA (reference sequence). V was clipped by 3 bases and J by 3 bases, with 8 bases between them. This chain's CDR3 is CSARDSANEKLFF. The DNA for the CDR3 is TGCAGTGCTAGGGACAGTGCTAATGAAAAACTGTTTTTT.

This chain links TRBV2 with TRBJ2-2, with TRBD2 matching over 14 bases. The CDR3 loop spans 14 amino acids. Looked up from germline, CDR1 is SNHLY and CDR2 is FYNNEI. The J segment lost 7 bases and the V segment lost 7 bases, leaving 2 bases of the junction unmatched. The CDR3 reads CASKGTSGSGELFF. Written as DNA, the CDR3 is TGTGCCAGCAAAGGGACTAGCGGGAGCGGGGAGCTGTTTTTT.

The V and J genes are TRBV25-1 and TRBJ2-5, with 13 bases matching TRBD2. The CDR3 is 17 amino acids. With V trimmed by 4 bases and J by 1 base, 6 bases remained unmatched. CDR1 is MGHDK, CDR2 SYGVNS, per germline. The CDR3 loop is CASSAGLAGDSQETQYF. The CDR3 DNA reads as TGTGCCAGCAGTGCAGGACTAGCGGGAGATTCCCAAGAGACCCAGTACTTC.

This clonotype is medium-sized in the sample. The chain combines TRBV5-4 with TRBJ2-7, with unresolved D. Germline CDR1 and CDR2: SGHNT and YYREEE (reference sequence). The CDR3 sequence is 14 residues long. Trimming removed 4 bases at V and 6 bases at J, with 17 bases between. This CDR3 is CASSPQQAPGEQYF. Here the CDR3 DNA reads TGTGCCAGCAGCCCCCAGCAGGCCCCGGGCGAGCAGTACTTC.

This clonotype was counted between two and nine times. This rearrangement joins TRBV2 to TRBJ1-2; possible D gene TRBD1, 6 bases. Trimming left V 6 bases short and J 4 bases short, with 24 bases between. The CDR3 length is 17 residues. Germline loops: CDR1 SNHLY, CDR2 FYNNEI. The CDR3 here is CASRSPGVRGESYGYTF. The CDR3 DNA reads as TGTGCCAGCAGAAGTCCTGGGGTCAGGGGCGAAAGCTATGGCTACACCTTC.

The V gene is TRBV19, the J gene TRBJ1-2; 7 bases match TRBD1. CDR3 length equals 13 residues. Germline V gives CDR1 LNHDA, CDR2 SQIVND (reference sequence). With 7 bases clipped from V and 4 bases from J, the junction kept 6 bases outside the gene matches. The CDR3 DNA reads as TGTGCCAGTACAGGGGGAATGGGCTATGGCTACACCTTC. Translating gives CASTGGMGYGYTF.

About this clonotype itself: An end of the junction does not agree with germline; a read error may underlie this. CDR3 bases: TGTGCCAGCAGTCTCCTACTAGCGGGAGGGCCTACCGGGGAGCTGTTGTTT. Translated: CASSLLLAGGPTGELLF. V and J are TRBV28 and TRBJ2-2; 13 bases align to TRBD2. The CDR3 has 17 residues. In germline, CDR1 is MDHEN, CDR2 SYDVKM.

As DNA, the CDR3 is TGTGCCATCAGGGGACTGAACACCGGGGAGCTGTTTTTT. Its protein product is CAIRGLNTGELFF. The chain employs TRBV10-3 and TRBJ2-2; a possible D gene is TRBD2 (6 bases). Trimming removed 6 bases at V and 1 base at J, with 6 bases between. This CDR3 contains 13 residues. Germline V gives CDR1 ENHRY, CDR2 SYGVKD.

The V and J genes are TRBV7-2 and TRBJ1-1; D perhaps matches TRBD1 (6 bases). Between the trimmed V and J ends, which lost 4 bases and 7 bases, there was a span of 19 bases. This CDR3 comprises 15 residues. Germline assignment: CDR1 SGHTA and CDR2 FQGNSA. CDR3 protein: CASSSYGGHFFEAFF. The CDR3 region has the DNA TGTGCCAGCAGCTCCTACGGGGGACACTTCTTTGAAGCTTTCTTT. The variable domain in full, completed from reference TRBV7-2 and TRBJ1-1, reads GAGVSQSPSNKVTEKGKDVELRCDPISGHTALYWYRQSLGQGLEFLIYFQGNSAPDKSGLPSDRFSAERTGGSVSTLTIQRTQQEDSAVYLCASSSYGGHFFEAFFGQGTRLTVV.

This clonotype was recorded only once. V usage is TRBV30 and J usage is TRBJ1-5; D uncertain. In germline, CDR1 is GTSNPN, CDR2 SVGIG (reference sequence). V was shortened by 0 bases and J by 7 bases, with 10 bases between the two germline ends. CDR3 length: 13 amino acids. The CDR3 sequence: CAWSVLDSQPQHF. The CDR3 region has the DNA TGTGCCTGGAGTGTACTGGATTCACAGCCCCAGCATTTT.

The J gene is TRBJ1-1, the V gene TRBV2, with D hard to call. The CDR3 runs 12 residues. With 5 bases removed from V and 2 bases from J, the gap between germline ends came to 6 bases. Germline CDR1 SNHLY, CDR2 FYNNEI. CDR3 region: CASSPDNTEAFF. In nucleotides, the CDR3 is TGTGCCAGCAGTCCCGATAACACTGAAGCTTTCTTT.

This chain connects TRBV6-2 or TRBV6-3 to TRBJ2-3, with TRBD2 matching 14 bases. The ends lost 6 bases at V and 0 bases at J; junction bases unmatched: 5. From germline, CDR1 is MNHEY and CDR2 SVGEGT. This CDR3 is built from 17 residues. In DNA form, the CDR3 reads TGTGCCAGCAGGCCCGGGACTAGCGGGAGTAGCACAGATACGCAGTATTTT. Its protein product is CASRPGTSGSSTDTQYF.

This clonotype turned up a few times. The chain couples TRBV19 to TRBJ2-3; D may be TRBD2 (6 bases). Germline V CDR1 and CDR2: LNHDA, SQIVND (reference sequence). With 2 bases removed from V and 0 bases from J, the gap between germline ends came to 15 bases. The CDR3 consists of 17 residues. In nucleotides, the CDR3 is TGTGCCAGTAGTATACGGGTTGGCGGGGTTAGCACAGATACGCAGTATTTT. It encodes CASSIRVGGVSTDTQYF.

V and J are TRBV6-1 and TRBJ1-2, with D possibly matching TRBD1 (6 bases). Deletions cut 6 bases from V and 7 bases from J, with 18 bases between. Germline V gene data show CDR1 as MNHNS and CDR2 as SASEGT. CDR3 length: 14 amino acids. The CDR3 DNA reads TGTGCCAGCAGGCCCGTTAGCGGGGGCGGTGGCTACACCTTC. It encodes CASRPVSGGGGYTF.

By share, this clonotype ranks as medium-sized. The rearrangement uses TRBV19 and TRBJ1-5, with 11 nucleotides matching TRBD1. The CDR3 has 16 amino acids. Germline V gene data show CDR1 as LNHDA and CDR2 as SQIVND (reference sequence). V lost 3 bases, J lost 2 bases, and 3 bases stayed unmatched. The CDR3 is CASSIRDRGGNQPQHF. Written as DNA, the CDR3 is TGTGCCAGTAGTATCCGGGACAGGGGGGGCAATCAGCCCCAGCATTTT.

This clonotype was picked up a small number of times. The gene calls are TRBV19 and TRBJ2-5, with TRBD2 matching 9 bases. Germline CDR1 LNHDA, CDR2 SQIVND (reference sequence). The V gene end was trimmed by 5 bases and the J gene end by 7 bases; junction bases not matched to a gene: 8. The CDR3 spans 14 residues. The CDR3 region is CASSPGTSLGTQYF. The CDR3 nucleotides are TGTGCCAGTAGTCCTGGGACTAGCTTGGGGACCCAGTACTTC. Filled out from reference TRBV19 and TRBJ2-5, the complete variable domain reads DGGITQSPKYLFRKEGQNVTLSCEQNLNHDAMYWYRQDPGQGLRLIYYSQIVNDFQKGDIAEGYSVSREKKESFPLTVTSAQKNPTAFYLCASSPGTSLGTQYFGPGTRLLVL.

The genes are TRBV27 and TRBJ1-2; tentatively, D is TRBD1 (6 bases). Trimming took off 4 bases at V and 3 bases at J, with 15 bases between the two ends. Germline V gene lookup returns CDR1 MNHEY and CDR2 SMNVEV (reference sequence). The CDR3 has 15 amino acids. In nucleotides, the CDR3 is TGTGCCAGCAGTTCCGCAGGGGCTGGAGACTATGGCTACACCTTC. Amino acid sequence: CASSSAGAGDYGYTF.

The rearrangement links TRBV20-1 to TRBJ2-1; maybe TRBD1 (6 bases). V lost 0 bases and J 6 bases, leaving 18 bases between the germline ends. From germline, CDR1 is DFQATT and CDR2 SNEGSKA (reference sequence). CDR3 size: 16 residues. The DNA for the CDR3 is TGCAGTGCTAGAGATTTTTACAGGGCGAATACCAATGAGCAGTTCTTC. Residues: CSARDFYRANTNEQFF.

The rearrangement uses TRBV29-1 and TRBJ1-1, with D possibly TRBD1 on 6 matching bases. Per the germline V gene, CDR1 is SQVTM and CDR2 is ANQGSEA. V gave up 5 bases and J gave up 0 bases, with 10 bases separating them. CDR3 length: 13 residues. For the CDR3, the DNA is TGCAGCGTTACAACAGGGTTGAACACTGAAGCTTTCTTT. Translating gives CSVTTGLNTEAFF. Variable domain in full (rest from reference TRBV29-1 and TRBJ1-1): SAVISQKPSRDICQRGTSLTIQCQVDSQVTMMFWYRQQPGQSLTLIATANQGSEATYESGFVIDKFPISRPNLTFSTLTVSNMSPEDSSIYLCSVTTGLNTEAFFGQGTRLTVV.

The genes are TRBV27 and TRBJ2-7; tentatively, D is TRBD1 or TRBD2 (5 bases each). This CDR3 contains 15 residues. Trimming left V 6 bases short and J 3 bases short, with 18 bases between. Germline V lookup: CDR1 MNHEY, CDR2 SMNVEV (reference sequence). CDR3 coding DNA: TGTGCCAGCAGGACACCGACTAAGGGGAACTACGAGCAGTACTTC. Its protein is CASRTPTKGNYEQYF.

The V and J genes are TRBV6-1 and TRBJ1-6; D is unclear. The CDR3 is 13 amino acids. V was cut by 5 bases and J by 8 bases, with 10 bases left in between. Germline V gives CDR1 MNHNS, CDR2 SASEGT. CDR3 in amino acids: CASSRLPDSPLHF. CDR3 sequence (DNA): TGTGCCAGCAGTCGCCTTCCTGATTCACCCCTCCACTTT.

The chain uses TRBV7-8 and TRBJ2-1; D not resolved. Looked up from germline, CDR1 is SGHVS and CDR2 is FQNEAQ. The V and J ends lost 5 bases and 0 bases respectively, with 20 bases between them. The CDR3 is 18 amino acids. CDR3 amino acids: CASSPLSRRQSSYNEQFF. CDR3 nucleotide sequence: TGTGCCAGCAGCCCCCTATCTAGGCGGCAGAGCTCCTACAATGAGCAGTTCTTC.

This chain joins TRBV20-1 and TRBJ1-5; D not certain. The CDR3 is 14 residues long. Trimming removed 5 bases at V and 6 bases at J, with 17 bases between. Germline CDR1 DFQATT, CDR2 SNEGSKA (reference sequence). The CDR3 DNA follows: TGCAGTGCTCTTACGACAAGGGATGGTCAGCCCCAGCATTTT. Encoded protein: CSALTTRDGQPQHF.

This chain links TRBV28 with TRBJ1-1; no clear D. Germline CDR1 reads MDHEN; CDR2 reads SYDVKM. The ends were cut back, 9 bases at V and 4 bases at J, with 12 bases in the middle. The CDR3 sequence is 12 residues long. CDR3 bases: TGTGCCAGTCGGCTCTTCGGCACTGAAGCTTTCTTT. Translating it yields CASRLFGTEAFF. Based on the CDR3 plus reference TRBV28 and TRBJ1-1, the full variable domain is DVKVTQSSRYLVKRTGEKVFLECVQDMDHENMFWYRQDPGLGLRLIYFSYDVKMKEKGDIPEGYSVSREKKERFSLILESASTNQTSMYLCASRLFGTEAFFGQGTRLTVV.

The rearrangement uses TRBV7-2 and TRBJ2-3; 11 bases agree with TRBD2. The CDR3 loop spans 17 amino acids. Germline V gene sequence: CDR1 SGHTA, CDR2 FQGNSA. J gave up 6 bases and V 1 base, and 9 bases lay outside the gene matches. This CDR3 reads CASSLGRASGRSDTQYF. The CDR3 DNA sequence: TGTGCCAGCAGCTTAGGTCGCGCTAGCGGGAGGTCCGATACGCAGTATTTT.

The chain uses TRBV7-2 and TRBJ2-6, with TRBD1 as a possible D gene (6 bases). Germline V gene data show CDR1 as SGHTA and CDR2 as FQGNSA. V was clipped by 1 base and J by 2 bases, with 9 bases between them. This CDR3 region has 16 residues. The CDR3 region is CASSLDPGAGANVLTF. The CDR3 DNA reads TGTGCCAGCAGCTTAGACCCAGGGGCTGGGGCCAACGTCCTGACTTTC.

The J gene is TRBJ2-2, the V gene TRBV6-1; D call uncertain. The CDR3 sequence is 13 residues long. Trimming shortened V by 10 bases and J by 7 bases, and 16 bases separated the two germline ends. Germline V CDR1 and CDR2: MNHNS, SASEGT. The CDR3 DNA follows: TGTGCCACAAACCGAGTGACGGACGGGGAGCTGTTTTTT. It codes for CATNRVTDGELFF.

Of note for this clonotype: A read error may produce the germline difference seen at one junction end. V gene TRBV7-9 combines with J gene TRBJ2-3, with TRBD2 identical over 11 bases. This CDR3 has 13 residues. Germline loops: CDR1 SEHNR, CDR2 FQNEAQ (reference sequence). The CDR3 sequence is CASSLAEGLADVF. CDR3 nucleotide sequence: TGTGCCAGCAGCTTAGCCGAGGGACTAGCGGACGTCTTT.

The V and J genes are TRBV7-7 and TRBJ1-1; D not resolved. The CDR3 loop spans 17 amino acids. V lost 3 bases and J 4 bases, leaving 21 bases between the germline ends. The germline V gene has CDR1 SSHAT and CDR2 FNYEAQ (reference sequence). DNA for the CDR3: TGTGCCAGCAGCTTTTCTTTTATTGGACGAAGGGCCACTGAAGCTTTCTTT. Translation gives CASSFSFIGRRATEAFF.

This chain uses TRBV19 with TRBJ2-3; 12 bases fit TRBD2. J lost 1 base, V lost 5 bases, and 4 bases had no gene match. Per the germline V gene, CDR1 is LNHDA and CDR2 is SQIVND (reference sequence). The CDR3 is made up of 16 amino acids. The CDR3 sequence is CASSLRLAGGTDTQYF. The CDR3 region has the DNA TGTGCCAGTAGTCTGCGACTAGCGGGAGGCACAGATACGCAGTATTTT.